This TCR beta chain was observed in a study of identical twins. Study results and caveats: These conclusions were based on statistical analysis (cross-sectional, not following the same donors). Partial confounding of zero-insertion analyses by invariant MAIT and iNKT cells was possible.

This clonotype was found many times. Its antigen remains unknown. V was clipped by 5 bases and J by 4 bases, with 17 bases between them. The CDR3 consists of 15 residues. Germline CDR1 and CDR2: MGHDK and SYGVNS. Template switching, a step in the protocol, added a universal primer site, and cDNA carried unique molecular identifiers. TCRdb used MiXCR to reprocess the 5' RACE reads, holding one entry per CDR3 protein. The repertoire holds hundreds of thousands of distinct CDR3 sequences, with around 8% as singletons. These sequences were also reported in another study, on yellow fever vaccine responses in identical twins. That paper notes: Each twin's T cell response to the vaccine was reported to look partly convergent and partly personalized.

The sample comprised memory (CD45RO+) T cells sorted from blood. The chain couples TRBV25-1 to TRBJ1-1, with D hard to call. The clonotype comes from a woman aged 18-29 years in good health. Written as DNA, the CDR3 is TGTGCCAGCAGTCCCCACCGGCAGGAGGGCACTGAAGCTTTCTTT. Translating it yields CASSPHRQEGTEAFF.